The next 28 T cell receptor beta chains were all read from a single sample in a study of cytomegalovirus exposure and HLA in healthy donors. This table comes from immunoSEQ multiplex PCR, and its TCRdb copy is limited to in-frame clones, with some not included. The table includes some 250,000 clones, around 91% detected once. The sequenced material came from PBMCs. These TCRs come from a woman under 40 in good health and CMV-seronegative.

CDR3 in DNA: TGTGCCAGCAGGAGGGGACTAGCAAGTTCAACGCAGTATTTT. Its translation is CASRRGLASSTQYF. The chain combines TRBV28 with TRBJ2-3, with 9 bases identical to TRBD2. With V trimmed by 6 bases and J by 9 bases, 10 bases remained unmatched. CDR3 size: 14 residues. Germline CDR1 is MDHEN and CDR2 is SYDVKM.

The chain joins TRBV28 to TRBJ1-2; 7 bases are a match to TRBD1. This CDR3 has 16 residues. CDR1 is MDHEN and CDR2 is SYDVKM in the germline V gene. With 5 bases clipped from V and 2 bases from J, the junction kept 11 bases outside the gene matches. This CDR3 is CASSTYAPGQNYGYTF. Here the CDR3 DNA reads TGTGCCAGCAGTACTTATGCCCCGGGACAGAACTATGGCTACACCTTC.

The CDR3 DNA is TGTGCCAGCAGCTCCATTAGCCGGGAGCTGTTTTTT. Encoded protein: CASSSISRELFF. V usage is TRBV5-6 and J usage is TRBJ2-2, with no clear D. V lost 3 bases and J lost 9, with 9 bases in between. The CDR3 covers 12 residues. Germline CDR1 reads SGHDT; CDR2 reads YYEEEE.

V gene TRBV5-4 combines with J gene TRBJ2-5; D gene ambiguous. Germline CDR1 SGHNT, CDR2 YYREEE (reference sequence). This CDR3 is 12 amino acids long. V lost 0 bases, J lost 7 bases, and 7 bases lay in between. This chain's CDR3 is CASSLAERTQYF. The CDR3 region has the DNA TGTGCCAGCAGCTTGGCGGAGCGGACCCAGTACTTC.

The chain recombines TRBV7-8 with TRBJ2-3; 7 bases align to TRBD1. Germline loops: CDR1 SGHVS, CDR2 FQNEAQ. Losses at the gene ends were 4 bases for V and 4 bases for J; bases not matched to a gene: 5. This CDR3 region has 14 residues. The CDR3 is CASSYGTAADTQYF. The CDR3 DNA reads as TGTGCCAGCAGCTATGGGACAGCCGCAGATACGCAGTATTTT.

The chain is built from TRBV7-8 and TRBJ1-5; D is perhaps TRBD1 (5 bases). The CDR3 is 14 residues long. Germline CDR1 and CDR2: SGHVS and FQNEAQ. The V and J ends lost 5 bases and 6 bases respectively, with 14 bases between them. The CDR3 reads CASSAQGGGQPQHF. For the CDR3, the DNA is TGTGCCAGCAGCGCTCAGGGTGGTGGTCAGCCCCAGCATTTT.

This sequence joins TRBV9 and TRBJ2-7, with 8 nucleotides matching TRBD2. The J segment lost 5 bases and the V segment lost 2 bases, leaving 3 bases of the junction unmatched. CDR3 length: 13 residues. The germline V gene has CDR1 SGDLS and CDR2 YYNGEE. The CDR3 is CASSVGSGDEQYF. In DNA form, the CDR3 reads TGTGCCAGCAGCGTGGGTAGCGGGGACGAGCAGTACTTC.

The chain joins TRBV10-3 to TRBJ2-1; 14 nucleotides agree with TRBD2. The V gene end was trimmed by 7 bases and the J gene end by 4 bases; junction bases not matched to a gene: 9. The CDR3 is 17 amino acids. Per germline, CDR1 ENHRY and CDR2 SYGVKD. CDR3 loop: CAITSGLAGDVYNEQFF. The CDR3 bases are TGTGCCATCACCTCGGGACTAGCGGGAGACGTTTACAATGAGCAGTTCTTC.

This chain links TRBV5-1 with TRBJ2-7; D is perhaps TRBD1 (5 bases). Germline assignment: CDR1 SGHRS and CDR2 YFSETQ. CDR3 length: 15 residues. V dropped 4 bases and J dropped 7 bases, with 21 bases sitting between them. CDR3 amino acids: CASSPQDSWFGEQYF. CDR3 coding DNA: TGCGCCAGCAGCCCCCAAGACAGTTGGTTTGGAGAGCAGTACTTC.

This clone has only one observation. V usage is TRBV6-1 and J usage is TRBJ2-1, with a tentative D call TRBD2 (6 bases). This CDR3 contains 14 residues. Trimming cost V 4 bases and J 5 bases, with 12 bases left between them. Germline CDR1 reads MNHNS; CDR2 reads SASEGT. The CDR3 reads CASSGGEPHNEQFF. CDR3 sequence (DNA): TGTGCCAGCAGTGGGGGGGAACCCCACAATGAGCAGTTCTTC.

This clone has a single count. This chain links TRBV27 with TRBJ2-1; TRBD1 is a possible D gene (6 bases). V was trimmed by 4 bases and J by 0 bases, leaving 16 bases between them. CDR1 MNHEY and CDR2 SMNVEV come from the germline V gene (reference sequence). The length of the CDR3 is 17 residues. DNA for the CDR3: TGTGCCAGCAGTTCCACCACAGGGAATCCCTCCTACAATGAGCAGTTCTTC. This encodes CASSSTTGNPSYNEQFF.

In its sample, this clone was seen once. The J gene is TRBJ2-6, the V gene TRBV28; D remains ambiguous. Germline V gene lookup returns CDR1 MDHEN and CDR2 SYDVKM. V gave up 3 bases and J gave up 1 base, with 13 bases separating them. The CDR3 spans 17 residues. CDR3 coding DNA: TGTGCCAGCAGTTTTTTGGGGTTCCGGTCTGGGGCCAACGTCCTGACTTTC. It translates to CASSFLGFRSGANVLTF.

To note about this clone: Other nucleotide sequences from this sample produce the same CDR3. The chain recombines TRBV28 with TRBJ2-7; no clear D gene. The CDR3 loop spans 12 amino acids. CDR1 is MDHEN, CDR2 SYDVKM, per germline. V was cut by 5 bases and J by 0 bases, with 5 bases left in between. DNA for the CDR3: TGTGCCAGCAGTGGGGACTCCTACGAGCAGTACTTC. Amino acids: CASSGDSYEQYF.

This chain connects TRBV27 to TRBJ2-1, with a tentative D call TRBD1 (6 bases). The V gene lost 7 bases and the J gene lost 6 bases, with 16 bases spanning the gap. The CDR3 is 14 residues long. Per germline, CDR1 MNHEY and CDR2 SMNVEV (reference sequence). The CDR3 bases are TGTGCCAGCACCCTAGGGGGTAAAATCAATGAGCAGTTCTTC. This encodes CASTLGGKINEQFF.

V gene TRBV25-1 combines with J gene TRBJ1-1, with D hard to call. The CDR3 loop spans 13 amino acids. Trimming took off 4 bases at V and 8 bases at J, with 14 bases between the two ends. Germline CDR1 and CDR2: MGHDK and SYGVNS. The CDR3 spells CASSASGRPEAFF. DNA of the CDR3: TGTGCCAGCAGTGCCTCGGGCAGGCCCGAAGCTTTCTTT.

This chain links TRBV5-1 with TRBJ2-7; the match to TRBD2 covers 12 bases. This CDR3 has 15 residues. V gave up 4 bases and J gave up 4 bases; unmatched junction bases: 6. Germline V gene lookup returns CDR1 SGHRS and CDR2 YFSETQ. DNA for the CDR3: TGCGCCAGCAGCCCCGGACTAGCGGGATCATACGAGCAGTACTTC. Amino acids: CASSPGLAGSYEQYF.

The chain uses TRBV9 and TRBJ1-4, with a possible D match to TRBD1 (5 bases). The CDR3 consists of 14 residues. With 5 bases removed from V and 4 bases from J, the gap between germline ends came to 12 bases. Germline V gene sequence: CDR1 SGDLS, CDR2 YYNGEE. In DNA form, the CDR3 reads TGTGCCAGCAGTGGAGTGGGGGGTAATGAAAAACTGTTTTTT. Translated: CASSGVGGNEKLFF.

The CDR3 coding sequence is TGTGCCAGCAGTTACAGCAAGAACCGGAACACTGAAGCTTTCTTT. Translating it yields CASSYSKNRNTEAFF. The genes are TRBV6-6 and TRBJ1-1; D gene unclear. The CDR3 is 15 residues long. The V gene's germline CDR1 is MNHNY and CDR2 SVGAGI (reference sequence). The V gene lost 2 bases and the J gene lost 1 base, with 11 bases spanning the gap.

This sequence joins TRBV9 and TRBJ2-7; 13 nucleotides line up with TRBD2. Unmatched junction bases numbered 10, after V lost 9 bases and J lost 4 bases. The CDR3 length is 15 residues. Per germline, CDR1 SGDLS and CDR2 YYNGEE. The CDR3 DNA follows: TGTGCCACTCCCCCTGGACTAGCGGGAGCGTACGAGCAGTACTTC. This codes for CATPPGLAGAYEQYF.

The chain joins TRBV14 to TRBJ1-1; D remains ambiguous. There are 15 residues in the CDR3. CDR1 is SGHDN and CDR2 is FVKESK in the germline V gene. Trimming shortened V by 0 bases and J by 1 base, and 9 bases separated the two germline ends. The CDR3: CASSQDSSPNTEAFF. CDR3 sequence (DNA): TGTGCCAGCAGCCAAGATTCGTCGCCGAACACTGAAGCTTTCTTT. Looking up the rest from reference TRBV14 and TRBJ1-1 gives the full variable domain: EAGVTQFPSHSVIEKGQTVTLRCDPISGHDNLYWYRRVMGKEIKFLLHFVKESKQDESGMPNNRFLAERTGGTYSTLKVQPAELEDSGVYFCASSQDSSPNTEAFFGQGTRLTVV.

The chain joins TRBV14 to TRBJ2-5; D is ambiguous. The CDR3 is 12 amino acids. The ends were cut back, 3 bases at V and 13 bases at J, with 15 bases in the middle. CDR1 is SGHDN, CDR2 FVKESK, per germline. The CDR3 is CASSHGYSSTYF. The CDR3 DNA reads TGTGCCAGCAGCCACGGTTACTCTTCTACGTACTTC.

V gene TRBV2 combines with J gene TRBJ2-3, with 7 nucleotides matching TRBD2. This CDR3 is built from 15 residues. The trim removed 4 bases at V and 4 bases at J, leaving 8 bases unmatched. Per germline, CDR1 SNHLY and CDR2 FYNNEI. The CDR3: CASSGGGVLADTQYF. DNA for the CDR3: TGTGCCAGCAGTGGGGGGGGAGTTTTGGCAGATACGCAGTATTTT.

The V call is TRBV5-1, the J call TRBJ2-7; TRBD1 aligns across 9 bases. Germline V gene sequence: CDR1 SGHRS, CDR2 YFSETQ. Trimming cost V 5 bases and J 5 bases; bases outside gene matches: 8. This CDR3 is built from 14 residues. The chain's CDR3 is CASSWGDRVDEQYF. CDR3 coding DNA: TGCGCCAGCAGTTGGGGGGACAGGGTCGACGAGCAGTACTTC.

V and J are TRBV5-1 and TRBJ2-1, with 7 nucleotides matching TRBD2. The length of the CDR3 is 17 residues. Germline CDR1 reads SGHRS; CDR2 reads YFSETQ. Losses at the gene ends were 3 bases for V and 2 bases for J; bases not matched to a gene: 11. CDR3 region: CASSSGGFAAAYNEQFF. The DNA for the CDR3 is TGCGCCAGCAGCTCGGGGGGTTTTGCGGCGGCCTACAATGAGCAGTTCTTC.

This chain uses TRBV7-6 with TRBJ2-7; 13 bases align to TRBD2. The CDR3 contains 21 residues. The germline CDR1 and CDR2 sequences are SGHVS and FNYEAQ. J lost 3 bases, V lost 5 bases, and 22 bases had no gene match. CDR3 amino acids: CASSRAAGTSGAEDPFYEQYF. CDR3 coding DNA: TGTGCCAGCAGCCGCGCCGCAGGGACTAGCGGGGCGGAAGACCCGTTCTACGAGCAGTACTTC.

The CDR3 region is CASSGGGVTF. In nucleotides, the CDR3 is TGTGCCAGCAGTGGAGGCGGGGTCACCTTC. V usage is TRBV2 and J usage is TRBJ1-2; the D is unclear. Trimming took 4 bases from V and 13 from J, leaving 10 bases between them. There are 10 residues in the CDR3. Germline V gene data show CDR1 as SNHLY and CDR2 as FYNNEI.

V and J are TRBV12-5 and TRBJ2-3; D not resolved. The CDR3 sequence is 14 residues long. The V and J ends lost 1 base and 3 bases respectively, with 8 bases between them. Germline-derived CDR1 and CDR2 are LGHNT and FRNRAP. The CDR3 reads CASGLGRPTDTQYF. CDR3 in DNA: TGTGCTAGTGGTTTGGGACGACCGACAGATACGCAGTATTTT.

This rearrangement joins TRBV2 to TRBJ2-2; tentatively, D is TRBD1 or TRBD2 (6 bases each). The CDR3 has 16 amino acids. Trimming left V 7 bases short and J 1 base short, with 16 bases between. In germline, CDR1 is SNHLY, CDR2 FYNNEI. CDR3: CASTRGRTENTGELFF. As DNA, the CDR3 is TGTGCCAGCACAAGGGGGAGGACAGAGAACACCGGGGAGCTGTTTTTT.